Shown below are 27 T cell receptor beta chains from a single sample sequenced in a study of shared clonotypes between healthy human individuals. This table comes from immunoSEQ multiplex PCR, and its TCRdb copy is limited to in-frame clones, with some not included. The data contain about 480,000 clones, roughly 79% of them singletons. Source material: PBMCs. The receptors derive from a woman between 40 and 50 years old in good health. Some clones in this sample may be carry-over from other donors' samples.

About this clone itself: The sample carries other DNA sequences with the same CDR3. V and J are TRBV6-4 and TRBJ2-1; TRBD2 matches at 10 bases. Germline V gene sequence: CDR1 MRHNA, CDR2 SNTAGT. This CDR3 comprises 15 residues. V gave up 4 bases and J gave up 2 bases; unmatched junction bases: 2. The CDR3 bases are TGTGCCAGCAGTGTACTAGCGGGGCCCTACAATGAGCAGTTCTTC. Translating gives CASSVLAGPYNEQFF.

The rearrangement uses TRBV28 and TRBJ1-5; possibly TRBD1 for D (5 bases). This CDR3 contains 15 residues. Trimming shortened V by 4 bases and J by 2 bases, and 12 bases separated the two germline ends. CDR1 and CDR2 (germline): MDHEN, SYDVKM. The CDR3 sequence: CASSSLGEGNQPQHF. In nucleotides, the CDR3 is TGTGCCAGCAGTTCGTTAGGGGAAGGCAATCAGCCCCAGCATTTT.

In DNA form, the CDR3 reads TGCGCCAGCAGTGAGTCTTTGGGGGGGGTGATCTACAATGAGCAGTTCTTC. It yields the protein CASSESLGGVIYNEQFF. This chain connects TRBV10-1 to TRBJ2-1; TRBD2 matches at 7 bases. Germline V CDR1 and CDR2: WNHNN, SYGVQD (reference sequence). The CDR3 runs to 17 residues. Trimming removed 0 bases from V and 3 bases from J; junction bases left unmatched: 8.

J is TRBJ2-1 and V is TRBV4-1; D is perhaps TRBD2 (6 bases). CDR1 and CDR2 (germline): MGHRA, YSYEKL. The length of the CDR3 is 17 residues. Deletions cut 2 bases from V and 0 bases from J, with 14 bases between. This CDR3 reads CASSQSPSVGSYNEQFF. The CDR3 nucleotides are TGCGCCAGCAGCCAAAGTCCTAGCGTGGGCTCCTACAATGAGCAGTTCTTC.

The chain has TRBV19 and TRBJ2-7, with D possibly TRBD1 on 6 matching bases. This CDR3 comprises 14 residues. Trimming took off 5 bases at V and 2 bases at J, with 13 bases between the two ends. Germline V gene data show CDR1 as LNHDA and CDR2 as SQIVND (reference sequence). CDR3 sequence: CASSPRTEAYEQYF. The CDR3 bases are TGTGCCAGTAGTCCTAGGACAGAGGCCTACGAGCAGTACTTC. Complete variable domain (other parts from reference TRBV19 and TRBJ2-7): DGGITQSPKYLFRKEGQNVTLSCEQNLNHDAMYWYRQDPGQGLRLIYYSQIVNDFQKGDIAEGYSVSREKKESFPLTVTSAQKNPTAFYLCASSPRTEAYEQYFGPGTRLTVT.

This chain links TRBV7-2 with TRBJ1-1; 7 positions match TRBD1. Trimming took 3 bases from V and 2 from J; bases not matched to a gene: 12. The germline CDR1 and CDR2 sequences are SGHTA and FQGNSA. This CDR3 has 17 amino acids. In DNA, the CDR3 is TGTGCCAGCAGCTTCTTTGTAGGACAGGCACTAAACACTGAAGCTTTCTTT. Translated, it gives CASSFFVGQALNTEAFF.

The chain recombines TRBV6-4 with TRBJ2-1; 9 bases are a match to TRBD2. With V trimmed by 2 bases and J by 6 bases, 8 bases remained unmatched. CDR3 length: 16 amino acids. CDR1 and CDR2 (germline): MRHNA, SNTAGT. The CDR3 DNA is TGTGCCAGCAGTGACCAATTAGCGGGAGATCTCAATGAGCAGTTCTTC. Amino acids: CASSDQLAGDLNEQFF.

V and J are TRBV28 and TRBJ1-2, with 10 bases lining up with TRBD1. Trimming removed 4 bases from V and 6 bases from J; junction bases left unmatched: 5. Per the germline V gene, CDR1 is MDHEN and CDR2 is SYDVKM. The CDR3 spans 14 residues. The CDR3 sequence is CASSWTGGSNGYTF. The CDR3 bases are TGTGCCAGCAGTTGGACAGGGGGTTCGAATGGCTACACCTTC.

The DNA for the CDR3 is TGTGCCAGCAGCTTAGTAACCACAGATACGCAGTATTTT. Its translation: CASSLVTTDTQYF. The chain combines TRBV7-2 with TRBJ2-3; D remains ambiguous. The CDR3 has 13 amino acids. V was shortened by 1 base and J by 2 bases, with 4 bases between the two germline ends. CDR1 is SGHTA and CDR2 is FQGNSA in the germline V gene.

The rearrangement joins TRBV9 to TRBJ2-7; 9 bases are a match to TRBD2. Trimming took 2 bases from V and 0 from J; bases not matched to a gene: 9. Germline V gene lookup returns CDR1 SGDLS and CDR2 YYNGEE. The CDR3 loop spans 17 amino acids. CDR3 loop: CASSVAASGVPSYEQYF. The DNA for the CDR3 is TGTGCCAGCAGCGTTGCTGCTAGCGGGGTCCCCTCCTACGAGCAGTACTTC.

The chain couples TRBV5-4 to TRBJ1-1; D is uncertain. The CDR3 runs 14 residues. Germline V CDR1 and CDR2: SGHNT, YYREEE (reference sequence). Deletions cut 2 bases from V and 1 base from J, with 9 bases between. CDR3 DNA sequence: TGTGCCAGCAGCTTCCCCAGCAGGAACACTGAAGCTTTCTTT. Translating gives CASSFPSRNTEAFF.

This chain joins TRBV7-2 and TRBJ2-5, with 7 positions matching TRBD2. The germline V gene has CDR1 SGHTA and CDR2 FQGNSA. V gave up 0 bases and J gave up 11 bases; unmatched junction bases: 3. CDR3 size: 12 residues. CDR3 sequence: CASSLAGREQYF. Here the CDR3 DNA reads TGTGCCAGCAGCTTAGCTGGGAGGGAACAGTACTTC.

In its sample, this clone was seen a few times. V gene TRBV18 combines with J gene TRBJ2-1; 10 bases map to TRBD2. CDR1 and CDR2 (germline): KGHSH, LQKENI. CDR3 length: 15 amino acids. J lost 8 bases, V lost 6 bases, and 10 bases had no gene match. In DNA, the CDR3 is TGTGCCAGCTCCCTTACAGCGGGAGGGCCCGATGAGCAGTTCTTC. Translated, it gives CASSLTAGGPDEQFF.

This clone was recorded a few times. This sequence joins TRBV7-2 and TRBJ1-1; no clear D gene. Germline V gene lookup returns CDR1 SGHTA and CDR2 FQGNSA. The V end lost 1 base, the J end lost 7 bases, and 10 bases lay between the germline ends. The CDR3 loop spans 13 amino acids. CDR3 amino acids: CASSLVWSYEAFF. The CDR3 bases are TGTGCCAGCAGCTTAGTTTGGTCCTATGAAGCTTTCTTT.

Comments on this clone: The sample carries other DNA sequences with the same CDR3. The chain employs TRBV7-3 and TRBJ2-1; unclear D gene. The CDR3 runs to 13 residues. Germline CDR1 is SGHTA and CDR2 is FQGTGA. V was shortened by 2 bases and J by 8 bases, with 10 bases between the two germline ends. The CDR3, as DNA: TGTGCCAGCAGCTTAGGACGTGGCGATGAGCAGTTCTTC. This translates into CASSLGRGDEQFF.

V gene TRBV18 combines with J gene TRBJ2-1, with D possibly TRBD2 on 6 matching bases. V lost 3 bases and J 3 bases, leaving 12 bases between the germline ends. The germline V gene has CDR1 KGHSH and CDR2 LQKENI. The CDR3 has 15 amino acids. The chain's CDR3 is CASSPRTTDYNEQFF. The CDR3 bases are TGTGCCAGCTCACCGAGGACTACCGACTACAATGAGCAGTTCTTC.

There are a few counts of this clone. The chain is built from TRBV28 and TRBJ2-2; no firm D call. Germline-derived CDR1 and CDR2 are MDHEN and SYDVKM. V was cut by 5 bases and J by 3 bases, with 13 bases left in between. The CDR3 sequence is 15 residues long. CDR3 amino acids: CASSPDQAYTGELFF. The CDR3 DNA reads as TGTGCCAGCAGTCCCGATCAAGCTTACACCGGGGAGCTGTTTTTT.

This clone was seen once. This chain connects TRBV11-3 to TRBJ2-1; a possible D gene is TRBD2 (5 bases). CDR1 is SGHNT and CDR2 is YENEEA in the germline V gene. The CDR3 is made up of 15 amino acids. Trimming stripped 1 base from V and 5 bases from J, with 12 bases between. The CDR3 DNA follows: TGTGCCAGCAGCTTAGGAGGGAACGAACACAATGAGCAGTTCTTC. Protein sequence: CASSLGGNEHNEQFF.

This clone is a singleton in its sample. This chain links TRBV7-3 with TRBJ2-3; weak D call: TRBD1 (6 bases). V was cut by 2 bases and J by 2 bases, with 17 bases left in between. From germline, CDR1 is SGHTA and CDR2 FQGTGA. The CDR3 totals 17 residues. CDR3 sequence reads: CASSLDSRDKYTDTQYF. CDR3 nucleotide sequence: TGTGCCAGCAGCTTAGACTCCCGGGACAAGTACACAGATACGCAGTATTTT. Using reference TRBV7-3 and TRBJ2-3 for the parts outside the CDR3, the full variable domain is GAGVSQTPSNKVTEKGKYVELRCDPISGHTALYWYRQSLGQGPEFLIYFQGTGAADDSGLPNDRFFAVRPEGSVSTLKIQRTERGDSAVYLCASSLDSRDKYTDTQYFGPGTRLTVL.

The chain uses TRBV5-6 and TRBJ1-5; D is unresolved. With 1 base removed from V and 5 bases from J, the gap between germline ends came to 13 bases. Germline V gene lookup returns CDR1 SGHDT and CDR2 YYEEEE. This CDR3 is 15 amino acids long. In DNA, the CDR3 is TGTGCCAGCAGCTTGTCGTATAGCGGGCATCAGCCCCAGCATTTT. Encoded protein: CASSLSYSGHQPQHF.

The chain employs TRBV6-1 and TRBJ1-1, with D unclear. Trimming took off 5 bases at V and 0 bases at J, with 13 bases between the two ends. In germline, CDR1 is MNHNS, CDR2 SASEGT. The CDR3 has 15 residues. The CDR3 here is CASSSLRAMNTEAFF. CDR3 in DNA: TGTGCCAGCAGTTCCCTTAGGGCGATGAACACTGAAGCTTTCTTT.

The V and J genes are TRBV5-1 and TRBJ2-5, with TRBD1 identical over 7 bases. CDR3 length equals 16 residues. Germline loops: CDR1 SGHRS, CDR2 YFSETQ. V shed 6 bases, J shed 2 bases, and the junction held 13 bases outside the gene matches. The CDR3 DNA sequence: TGCGCCAGCAAAGCCGGACAGGTAGAGACACAAGAGACCCAGTACTTC. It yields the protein CASKAGQVETQETQYF.

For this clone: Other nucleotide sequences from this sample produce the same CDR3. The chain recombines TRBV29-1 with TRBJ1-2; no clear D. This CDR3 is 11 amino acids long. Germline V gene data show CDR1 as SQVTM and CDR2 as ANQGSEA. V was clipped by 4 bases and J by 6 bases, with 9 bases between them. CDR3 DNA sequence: TGCAGCGTTGCTGGGGTCGATGGCTACACCTTC. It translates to CSVAGVDGYTF.

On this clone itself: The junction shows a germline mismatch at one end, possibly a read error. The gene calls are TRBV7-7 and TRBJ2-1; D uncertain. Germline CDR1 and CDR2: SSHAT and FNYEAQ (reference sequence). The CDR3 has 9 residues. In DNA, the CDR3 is TGTGCTAGCAGCCGCCTCTGGGTCTTC. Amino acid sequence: CASSRLWVF.

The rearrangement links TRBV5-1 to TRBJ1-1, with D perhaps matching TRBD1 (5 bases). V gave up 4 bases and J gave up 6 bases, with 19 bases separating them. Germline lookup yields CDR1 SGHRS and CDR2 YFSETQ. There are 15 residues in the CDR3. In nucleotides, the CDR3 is TGCGCCAGCAGCCCTACCCCGGCGGGGGAGGCTGAAGCTTTCTTT. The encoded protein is CASSPTPAGEAEAFF.

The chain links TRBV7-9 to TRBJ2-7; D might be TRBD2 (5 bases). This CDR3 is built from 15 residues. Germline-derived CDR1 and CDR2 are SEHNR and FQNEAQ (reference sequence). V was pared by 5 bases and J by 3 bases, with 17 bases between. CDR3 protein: CASSPLPEDFYEQYF. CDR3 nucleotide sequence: TGTGCCAGCAGCCCCCTCCCGGAGGACTTCTACGAGCAGTACTTC.

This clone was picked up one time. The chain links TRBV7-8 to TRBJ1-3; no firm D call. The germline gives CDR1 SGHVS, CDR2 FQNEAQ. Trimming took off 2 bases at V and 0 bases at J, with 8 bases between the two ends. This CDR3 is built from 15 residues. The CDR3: CASSLTRGSGNTIYF. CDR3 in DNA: TGTGCCAGCAGCTTAACCCGGGGCTCTGGAAACACCATATATTTT.